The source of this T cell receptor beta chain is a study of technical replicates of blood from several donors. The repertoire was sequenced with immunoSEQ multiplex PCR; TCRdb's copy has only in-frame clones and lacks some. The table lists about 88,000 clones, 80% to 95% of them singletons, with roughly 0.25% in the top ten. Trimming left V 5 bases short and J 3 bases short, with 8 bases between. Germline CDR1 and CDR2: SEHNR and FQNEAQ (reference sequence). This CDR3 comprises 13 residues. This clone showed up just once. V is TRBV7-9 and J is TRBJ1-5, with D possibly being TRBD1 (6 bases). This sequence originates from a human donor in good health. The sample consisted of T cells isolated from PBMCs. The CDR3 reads CASSGQYNQPQHF. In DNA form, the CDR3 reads TGTGCCAGCAGCGGACAGTACAATCAGCCCCAGCATTTT.